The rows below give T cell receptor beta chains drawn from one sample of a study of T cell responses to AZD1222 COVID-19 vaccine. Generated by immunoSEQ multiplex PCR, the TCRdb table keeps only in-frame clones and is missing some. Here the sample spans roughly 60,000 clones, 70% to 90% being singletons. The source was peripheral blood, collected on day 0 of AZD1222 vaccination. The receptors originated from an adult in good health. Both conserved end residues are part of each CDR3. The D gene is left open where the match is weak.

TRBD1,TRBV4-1,CASSQDRVNSRGYTF
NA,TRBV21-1,CASSPAPSGGVGNEQFF
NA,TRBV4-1,CASSQESLERFSYNEQFF
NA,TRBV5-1,CASSLGLPNTEAFF
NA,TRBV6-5,CASSTKMGVVREAFF
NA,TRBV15,CATSRDPDTLYNEQFF
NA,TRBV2,CASSGREYPNTEAFF
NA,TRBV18,CASSPQQGGNEQFF
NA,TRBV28,CASSSPRLSNQPQHF
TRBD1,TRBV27,CASSKGGGALNEKLFF
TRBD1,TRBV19,CASSVGTGRDQPQHF
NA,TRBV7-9,CASSLEPSGKLFF
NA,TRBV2,CASTSWGHTEAFF
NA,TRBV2,CASSSTDTQYF
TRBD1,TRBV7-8,CASSLAPGQTYEQYF
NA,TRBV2,CASSLGGRSSAEKLFF
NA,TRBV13,CASSSPGAGANTDTQYF
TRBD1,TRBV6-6,CASSYRKQGAGEQYF
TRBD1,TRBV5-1,CASSTTGGLYNSPLHF
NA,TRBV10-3,CAIGGSADTQYF
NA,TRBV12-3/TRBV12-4,CASSARDLNTQYF
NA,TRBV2,CASSEGGPQDNYGYTF
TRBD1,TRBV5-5,CASSYRQGLENIQYF
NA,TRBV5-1,CASSNVNTEAFF
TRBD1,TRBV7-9,CASSLKGAGYTEAFF
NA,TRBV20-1,CSASVGQKQFF
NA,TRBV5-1,CASSSDGGVDTEAFF
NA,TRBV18,CASSPPGSGEAFF
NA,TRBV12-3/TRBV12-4,CASRPSSNSPLHF
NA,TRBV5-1,CASSLDPGYTEAFF
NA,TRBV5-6,CASSPGIYGYTF
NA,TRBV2,CASSERGRGDNEQFF
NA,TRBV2,CASSGRSGANTEAFF
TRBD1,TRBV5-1,CASSLEGGWSGANVLTF
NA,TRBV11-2,CASSSPTVNTGELFF
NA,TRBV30,CASNSGTLGTQYF
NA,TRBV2,CASRRTAEKLFF
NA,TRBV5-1,CASSFHQGTDTQYF
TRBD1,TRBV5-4,CASSSDRGEYEQYF
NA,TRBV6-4,CASSDLVIGSYEQYF
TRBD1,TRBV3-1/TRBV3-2,CASSQTRVPGQGASPLHF
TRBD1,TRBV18,CASSPPGTGTGYTF